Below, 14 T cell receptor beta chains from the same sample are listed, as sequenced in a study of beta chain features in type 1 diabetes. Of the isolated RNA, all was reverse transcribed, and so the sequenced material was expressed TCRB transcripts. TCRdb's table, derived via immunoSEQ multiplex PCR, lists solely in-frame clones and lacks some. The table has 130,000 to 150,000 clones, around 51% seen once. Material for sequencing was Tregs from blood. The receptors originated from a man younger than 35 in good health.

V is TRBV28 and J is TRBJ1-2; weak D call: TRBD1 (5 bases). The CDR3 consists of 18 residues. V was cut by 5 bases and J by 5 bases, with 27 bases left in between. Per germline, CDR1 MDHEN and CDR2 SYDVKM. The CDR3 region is CASSTDPSRTAPGYGYTF. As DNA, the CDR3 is TGTGCCAGCAGTACCGACCCTTCTCGGACGGCGCCAGGGTATGGCTACACCTTC.

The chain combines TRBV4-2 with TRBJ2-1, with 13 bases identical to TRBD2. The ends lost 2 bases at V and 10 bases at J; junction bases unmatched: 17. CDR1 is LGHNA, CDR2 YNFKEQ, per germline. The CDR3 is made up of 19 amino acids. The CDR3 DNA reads TGTGCCAGCAGCCAAAGAATACCGGGACTAGCGGGGCCGTTTCGGGAGCAGTTCTTC. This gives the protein CASSQRIPGLAGPFREQFF.

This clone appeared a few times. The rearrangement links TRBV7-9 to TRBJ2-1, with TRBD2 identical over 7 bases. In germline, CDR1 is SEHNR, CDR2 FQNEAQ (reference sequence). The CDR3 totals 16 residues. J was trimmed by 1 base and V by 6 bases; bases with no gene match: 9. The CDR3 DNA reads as TGTGCCAGCAGATCGACGGGGGGTGGGTCCTACAATGAGCAGTTCTTC. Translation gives CASRSTGGGSYNEQFF. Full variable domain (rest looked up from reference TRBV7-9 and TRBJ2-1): DTGVSQNPRHKITKRGQNVTFRCDPISEHNRLYWYRQTLGQGPEFLTYFQNEAQLEKSRLLSDRFSAERPKGSFSTLEIQRTEQGDSAMYLCASRSTGGGSYNEQFFGPGTRLTVL.

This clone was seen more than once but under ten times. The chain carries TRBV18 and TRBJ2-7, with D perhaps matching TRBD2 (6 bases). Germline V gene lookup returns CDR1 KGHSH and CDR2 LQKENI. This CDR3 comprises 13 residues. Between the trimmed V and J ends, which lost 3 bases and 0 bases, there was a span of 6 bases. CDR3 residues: CASSPGSSYEQYF. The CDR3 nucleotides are TGTGCCAGCTCACCCGGGAGCTCCTACGAGCAGTACTTC.

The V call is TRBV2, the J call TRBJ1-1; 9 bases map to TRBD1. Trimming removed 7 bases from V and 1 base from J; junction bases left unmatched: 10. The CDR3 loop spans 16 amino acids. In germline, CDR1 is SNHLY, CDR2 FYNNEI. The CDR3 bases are TGTGCCAGCATTTTCGGCGGACAGGGGAGGAACACTGAAGCTTTCTTT. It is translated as CASIFGGQGRNTEAFF.

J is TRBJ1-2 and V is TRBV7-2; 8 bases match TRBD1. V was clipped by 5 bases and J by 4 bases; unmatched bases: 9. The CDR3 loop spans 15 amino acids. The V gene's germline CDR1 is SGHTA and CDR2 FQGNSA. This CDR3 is CASSTRTGQVYGYTF. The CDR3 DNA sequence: TGTGCCAGCAGCACACGGACGGGACAGGTCTATGGCTACACCTTC.

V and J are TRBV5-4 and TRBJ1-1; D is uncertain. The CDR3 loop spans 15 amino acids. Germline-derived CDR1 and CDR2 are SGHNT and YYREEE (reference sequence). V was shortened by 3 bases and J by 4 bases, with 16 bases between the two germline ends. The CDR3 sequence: CASSYLGRGLTEAFF. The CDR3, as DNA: TGTGCCAGCAGCTATCTAGGTCGCGGGCTCACTGAAGCTTTCTTT.

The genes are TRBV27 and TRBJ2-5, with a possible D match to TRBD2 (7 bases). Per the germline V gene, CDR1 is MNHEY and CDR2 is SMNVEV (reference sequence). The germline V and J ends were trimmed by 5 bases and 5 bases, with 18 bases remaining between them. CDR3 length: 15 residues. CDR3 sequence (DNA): TGTGCCAGCAGTCGACTACTAGCGAGGGGGGAGACCCAGTACTTC. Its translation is CASSRLLARGETQYF.

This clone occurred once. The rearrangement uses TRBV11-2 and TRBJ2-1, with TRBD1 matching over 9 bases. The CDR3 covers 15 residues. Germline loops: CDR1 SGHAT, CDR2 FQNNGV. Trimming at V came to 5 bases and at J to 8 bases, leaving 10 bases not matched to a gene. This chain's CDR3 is CASSRAGTGTDEQFF. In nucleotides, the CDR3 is TGTGCCAGCAGCCGAGCCGGGACAGGGACAGATGAGCAGTTCTTC.

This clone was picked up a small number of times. CDR3 sequence: CASSSGQVGETQYF. Written as DNA, the CDR3 is TGTGCCAGCAGCTCAGGACAGGTTGGAGAGACCCAGTACTTC. The chain links TRBV11-2 to TRBJ2-5; the match to TRBD1 covers 7 bases. CDR1 is SGHAT and CDR2 is FQNNGV in the germline V gene. The CDR3 is 14 residues long. The V and J ends lost 4 bases and 4 bases, in that order; junction bases with no gene match: 6.

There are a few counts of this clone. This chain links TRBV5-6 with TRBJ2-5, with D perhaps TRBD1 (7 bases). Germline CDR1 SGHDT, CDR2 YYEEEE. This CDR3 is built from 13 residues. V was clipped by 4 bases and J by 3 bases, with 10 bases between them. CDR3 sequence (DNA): TGTGCCAGCAGCCGCGGGACAGAAGAGACCCAGTACTTC. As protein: CASSRGTEETQYF.

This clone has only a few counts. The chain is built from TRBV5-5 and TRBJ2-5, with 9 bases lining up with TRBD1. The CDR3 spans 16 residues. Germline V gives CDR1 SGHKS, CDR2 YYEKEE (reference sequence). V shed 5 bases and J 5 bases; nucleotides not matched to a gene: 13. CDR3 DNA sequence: TGTGCCAGCAGTACCGGGACAGGGTCTGGTTGGGAGACCCAGTACTTC. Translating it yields CASSTGTGSGWETQYF.

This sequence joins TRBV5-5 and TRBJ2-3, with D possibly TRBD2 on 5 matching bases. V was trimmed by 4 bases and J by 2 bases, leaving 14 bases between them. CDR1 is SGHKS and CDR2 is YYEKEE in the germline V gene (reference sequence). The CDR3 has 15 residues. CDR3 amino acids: CASSVPGKFTDTQYF. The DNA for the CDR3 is TGTGCCAGCAGCGTACCGGGGAAATTCACAGATACGCAGTATTTT.

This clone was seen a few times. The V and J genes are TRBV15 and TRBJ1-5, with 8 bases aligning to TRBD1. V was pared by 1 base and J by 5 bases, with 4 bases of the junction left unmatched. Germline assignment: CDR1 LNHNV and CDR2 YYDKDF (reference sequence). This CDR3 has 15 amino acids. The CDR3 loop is CATSRGRGQDQPQHF. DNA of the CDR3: TGTGCCACCAGCAGAGGCAGGGGGCAGGATCAGCCCCAGCATTTT.